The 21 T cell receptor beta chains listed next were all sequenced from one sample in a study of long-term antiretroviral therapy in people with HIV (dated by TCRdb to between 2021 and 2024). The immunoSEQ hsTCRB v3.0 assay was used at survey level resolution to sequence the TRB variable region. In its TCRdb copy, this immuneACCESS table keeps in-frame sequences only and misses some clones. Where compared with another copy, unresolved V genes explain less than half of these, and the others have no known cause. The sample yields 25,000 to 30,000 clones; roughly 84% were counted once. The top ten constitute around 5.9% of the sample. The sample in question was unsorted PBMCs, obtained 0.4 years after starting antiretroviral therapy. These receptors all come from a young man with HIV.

CDR3 sequence: CASSFARFNEQFF. CDR3 bases: TGTGCCAGCAGCTTCGCGCGGTTCAATGAGCAGTTCTTC. The rearrangement joins TRBV11-2 to TRBJ2-1, with D uncertain. The CDR3 runs to 13 residues. Trimming shortened V by 3 bases and J by 6 bases, and 9 bases separated the two germline ends. Germline assignment: CDR1 SGHAT and CDR2 FQNNGV.

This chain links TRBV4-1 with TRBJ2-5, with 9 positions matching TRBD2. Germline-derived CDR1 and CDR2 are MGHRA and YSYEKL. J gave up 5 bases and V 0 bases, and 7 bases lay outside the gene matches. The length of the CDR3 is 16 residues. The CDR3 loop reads CASSQDGVLAGETQYF. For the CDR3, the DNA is TGCGCCAGCAGCCAAGATGGCGTCCTAGCGGGGGAGACCCAGTACTTC.

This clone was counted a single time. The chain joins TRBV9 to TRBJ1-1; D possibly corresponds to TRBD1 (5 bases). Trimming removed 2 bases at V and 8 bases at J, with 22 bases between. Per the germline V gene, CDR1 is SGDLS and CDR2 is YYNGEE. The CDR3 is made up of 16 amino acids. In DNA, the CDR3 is TGTGCCAGCAGCGTCGACCCTTGGGGGTCCGGGGGGGAAGCTTTCTTT. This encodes CASSVDPWGSGGEAFF. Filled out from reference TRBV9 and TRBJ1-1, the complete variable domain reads DSGVTQTPKHLITATGQRVTLRCSPRSGDLSVYWYQQSLDQGLQFLIQYYNGEERAKGNILERFSAQQFPDLHSELNLSSLELGDSALYFCASSVDPWGSGGEAFFGQGTRLTVV.

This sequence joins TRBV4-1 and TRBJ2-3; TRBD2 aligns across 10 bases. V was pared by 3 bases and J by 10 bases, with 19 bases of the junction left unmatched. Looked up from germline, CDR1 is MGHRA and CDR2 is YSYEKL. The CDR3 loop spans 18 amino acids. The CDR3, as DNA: TGCGCCAGCAGCCATCCCCCGGGACTAGCGCGGGGGGAGTCGGCGCAGTATTTT. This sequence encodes CASSHPPGLARGESAQYF.

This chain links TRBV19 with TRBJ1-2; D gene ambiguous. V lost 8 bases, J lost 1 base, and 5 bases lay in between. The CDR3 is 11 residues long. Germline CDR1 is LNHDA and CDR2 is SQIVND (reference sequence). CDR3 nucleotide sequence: TGTGCCAGTCGGGATAACTATGGCTACACCTTC. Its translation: CASRDNYGYTF.

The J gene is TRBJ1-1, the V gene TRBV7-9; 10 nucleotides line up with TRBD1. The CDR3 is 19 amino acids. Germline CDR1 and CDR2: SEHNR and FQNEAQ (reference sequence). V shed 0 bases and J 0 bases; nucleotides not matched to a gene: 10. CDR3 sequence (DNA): TGTGCCAGCAGCTTAGCGCGGGGACAGGGGCTGGGAATGAACACTGAAGCTTTCTTT. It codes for CASSLARGQGLGMNTEAFF.

Written as DNA, the CDR3 is TGTGCCAGCACCCCGTTCCTAGCGGGAGTCAATGCCCCAGATACGCAGTATTTT. Its translation: CASTPFLAGVNAPDTQYF. The chain has TRBV7-2 and TRBJ2-3; 10 nucleotides line up with TRBD2. The V gene end was trimmed by 7 bases and the J gene end by 4 bases; junction bases not matched to a gene: 17. Germline V gene data show CDR1 as SGHTA and CDR2 as FQGNSA. The CDR3 length is 18 residues.

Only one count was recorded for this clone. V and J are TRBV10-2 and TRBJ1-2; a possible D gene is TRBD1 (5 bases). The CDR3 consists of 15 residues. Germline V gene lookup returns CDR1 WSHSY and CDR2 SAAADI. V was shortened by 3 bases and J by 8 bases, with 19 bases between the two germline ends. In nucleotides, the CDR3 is TGCGCCAGCAGTGAAACGGACAAGATCGTAATGGGCTACACCTTC. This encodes CASSETDKIVMGYTF.

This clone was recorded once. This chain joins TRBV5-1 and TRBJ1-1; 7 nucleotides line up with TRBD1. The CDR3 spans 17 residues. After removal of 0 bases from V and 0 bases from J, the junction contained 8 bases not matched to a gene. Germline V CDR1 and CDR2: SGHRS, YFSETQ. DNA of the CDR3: TGCGCCAGCAGCTTGGAGGGGACAGCAAGAATGAACACTGAAGCTTTCTTT. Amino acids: CASSLEGTARMNTEAFF.

This CDR3 is CASSQSPGAHNEQFF. In nucleotides, the CDR3 is TGTGCCAGCAGTCAGTCTCCGGGGGCCCACAATGAGCAGTTCTTC. J is TRBJ2-1 and V is TRBV9; D assignment may be TRBD1 or TRBD2 (6 bases each). This CDR3 region has 15 residues. The V gene lost 5 bases and the J gene lost 5 bases, with 17 bases spanning the gap. The germline V gene has CDR1 SGDLS and CDR2 YYNGEE.

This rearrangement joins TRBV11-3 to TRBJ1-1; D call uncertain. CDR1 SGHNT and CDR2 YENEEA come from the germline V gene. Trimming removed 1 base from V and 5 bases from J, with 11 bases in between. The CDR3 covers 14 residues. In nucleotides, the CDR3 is TGTGCCAGCAGCTTAGCAGGCCGCGGTACTGAAGCTTTCTTT. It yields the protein CASSLAGRGTEAFF.

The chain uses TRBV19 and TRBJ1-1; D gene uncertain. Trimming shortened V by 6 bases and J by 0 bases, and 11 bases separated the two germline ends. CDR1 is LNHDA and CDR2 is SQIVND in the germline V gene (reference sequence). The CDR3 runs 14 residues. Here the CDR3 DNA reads TGTGCCAGTAGGAACAGAGTTATGAACACTGAAGCTTTCTTT. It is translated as CASRNRVMNTEAFF.

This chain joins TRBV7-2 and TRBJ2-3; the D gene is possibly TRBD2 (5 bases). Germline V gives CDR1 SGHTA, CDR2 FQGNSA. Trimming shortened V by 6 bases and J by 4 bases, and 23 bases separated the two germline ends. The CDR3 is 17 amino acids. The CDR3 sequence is CASRKSTDSWKADTQYF. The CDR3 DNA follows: TGTGCCAGCAGGAAATCAACGGACTCTTGGAAGGCAGATACGCAGTATTTT.

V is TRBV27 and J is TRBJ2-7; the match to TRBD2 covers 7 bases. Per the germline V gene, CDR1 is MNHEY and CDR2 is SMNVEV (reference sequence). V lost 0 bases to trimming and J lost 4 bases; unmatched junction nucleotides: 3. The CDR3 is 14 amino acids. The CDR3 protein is CASSLSTGGYEQYF. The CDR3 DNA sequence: TGTGCCAGCAGTTTATCGACGGGGGGATACGAGCAGTACTTC.

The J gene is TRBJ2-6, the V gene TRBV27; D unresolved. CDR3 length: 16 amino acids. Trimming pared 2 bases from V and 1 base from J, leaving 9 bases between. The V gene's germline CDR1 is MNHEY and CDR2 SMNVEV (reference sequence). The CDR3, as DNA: TGTGCCAGCAGTTTACACGAGGTTTCTGGGGCCAACGTCCTGACTTTC. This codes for CASSLHEVSGANVLTF.

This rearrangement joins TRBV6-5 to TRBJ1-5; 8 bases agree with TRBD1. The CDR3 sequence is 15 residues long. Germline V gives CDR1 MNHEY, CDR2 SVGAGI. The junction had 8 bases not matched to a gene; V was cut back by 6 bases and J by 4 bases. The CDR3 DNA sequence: TGTGCCAGCAGCCCCAGGGGGCAAATTAATCAGCCCCAGCATTTT. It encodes CASSPRGQINQPQHF.

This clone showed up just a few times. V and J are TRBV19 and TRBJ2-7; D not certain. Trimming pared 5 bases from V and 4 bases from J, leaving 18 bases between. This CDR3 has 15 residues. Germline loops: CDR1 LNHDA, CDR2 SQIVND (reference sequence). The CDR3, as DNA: TGTGCCAGTAGTTCCGTCGCAGGTCCCCAGTACGAGCAGTACTTC. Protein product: CASSSVAGPQYEQYF. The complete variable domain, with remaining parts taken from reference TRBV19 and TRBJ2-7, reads DGGITQSPKYLFRKEGQNVTLSCEQNLNHDAMYWYRQDPGQGLRLIYYSQIVNDFQKGDIAEGYSVSREKKESFPLTVTSAQKNPTAFYLCASSSVAGPQYEQYFGPGTRLTVT.

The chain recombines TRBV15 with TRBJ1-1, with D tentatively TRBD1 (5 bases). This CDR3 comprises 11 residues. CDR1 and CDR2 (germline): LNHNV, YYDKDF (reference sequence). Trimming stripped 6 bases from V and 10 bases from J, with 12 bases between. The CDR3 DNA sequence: TGTGCCACCAGGCAGGGCCTCCGAGCTTTCTTT. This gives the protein CATRQGLRAFF.

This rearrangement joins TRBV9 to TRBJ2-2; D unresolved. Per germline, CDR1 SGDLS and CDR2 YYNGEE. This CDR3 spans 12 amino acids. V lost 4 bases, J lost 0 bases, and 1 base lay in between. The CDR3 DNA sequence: TGTGCCAGCAGCCCGAACACCGGGGAGCTGTTTTTT. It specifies CASSPNTGELFF. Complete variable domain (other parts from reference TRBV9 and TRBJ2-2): DSGVTQTPKHLITATGQRVTLRCSPRSGDLSVYWYQQSLDQGLQFLIQYYNGEERAKGNILERFSAQQFPDLHSELNLSSLELGDSALYFCASSPNTGELFFGEGSRLTVL.

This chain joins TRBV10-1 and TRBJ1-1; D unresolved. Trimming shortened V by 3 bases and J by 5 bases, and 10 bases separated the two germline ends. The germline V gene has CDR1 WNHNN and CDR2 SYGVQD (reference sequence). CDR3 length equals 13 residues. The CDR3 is CASSDRGRTEAFF. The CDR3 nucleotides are TGCGCCAGCAGTGACAGAGGACGGACTGAAGCTTTCTTT.

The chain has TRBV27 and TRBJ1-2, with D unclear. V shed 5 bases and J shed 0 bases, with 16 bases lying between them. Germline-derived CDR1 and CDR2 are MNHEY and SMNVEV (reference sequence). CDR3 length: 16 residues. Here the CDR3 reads CASSPSLAATNYGYTF. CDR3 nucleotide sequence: TGTGCCAGCAGTCCGAGCCTGGCCGCGACTAACTATGGCTACACCTTC.